Sequencing of this T cell receptor (beta chain) was carried out in a study of CD8 T cells in Susac syndrome. Study-level points and caveats: An acknowledgment was made by the study that its TCR sequencing and HLA analysis involved relatively few individuals.

The CDR3 contains 18 residues. After removal of 0 bases from V and 7 bases from J, the junction contained 10 bases not matched to a gene. CDR1 is SGDLS, CDR2 YYNGEE, per germline. The RNA, about 0.5 to 1 ug, was put through reverse transcription using random hexamers. By means of immunoSEQ multiplex PCR, TCR beta CDR3 spanning 54 Vbeta and 13 Jbeta underwent amplification. A single record per CDR3 protein comes from TCRdb applying MiXCR to the immunoSEQ multiplex PCR reads. The sample contains 200,000 to 250,000 distinct CDR3 sequences, roughly 90% of which appear only once. Points on this clonotype: Antigen: not known.

The chain is built from TRBV9 and TRBJ2-1, with 13 bases identical to TRBD2. The sequencing input was CD8+ T cells from PBMCs. This clonotype was sampled from a human donor with multiple sclerosis. This CDR3 reads CASSVAPGTSGNENEQFF. As DNA, the CDR3 is TGTGCCAGCAGCGTAGCTCCTGGGACTAGCGGGAATGAGAATGAGCAGTTCTTC.